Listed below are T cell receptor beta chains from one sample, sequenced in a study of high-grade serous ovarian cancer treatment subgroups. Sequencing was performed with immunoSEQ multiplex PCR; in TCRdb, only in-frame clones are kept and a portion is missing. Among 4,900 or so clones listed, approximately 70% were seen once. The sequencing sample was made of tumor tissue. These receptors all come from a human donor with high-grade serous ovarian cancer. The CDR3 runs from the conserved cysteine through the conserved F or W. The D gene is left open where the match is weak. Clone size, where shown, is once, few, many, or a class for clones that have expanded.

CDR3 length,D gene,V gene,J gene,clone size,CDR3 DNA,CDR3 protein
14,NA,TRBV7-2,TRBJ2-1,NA,TGTGCCAGCAGCTTTAGGAGCTCCTACAATGAGCAGTTCTTC,CASSFRSSYNEQFF
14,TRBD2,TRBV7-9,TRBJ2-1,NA,TGTGCCAGCACTCGGGAGGGCCCCTACAATGAGCAGTTCTTC,CASTREGPYNEQFF
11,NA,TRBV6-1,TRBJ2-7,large,TGTGCCAGCAGCCTTAGTGGCGAGCAGTACTTC,CASSLSGEQYF
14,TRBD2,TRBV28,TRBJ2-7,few,TGTGCCAGCAGTTTAACTAGCGGGAGCTACGAGCAGTACTTC,CASSLTSGSYEQYF
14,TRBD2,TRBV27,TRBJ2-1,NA,TGTGCCAGCAGGGTGGCTCTAGCGGGAGGGGGGCAGTTCTTC,CASRVALAGGGQFF
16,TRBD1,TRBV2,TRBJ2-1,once,TGTGCCAGCAGTGACAGGACAGGGGCCTCCTACAATGAGCAGTTCTTC,CASSDRTGASYNEQFF
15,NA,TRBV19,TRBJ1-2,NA,TGTGCCAGTAGTTTCACCGGGCCCCTCACCTATGGCTACACCTTC,CASSFTGPLTYGYTF
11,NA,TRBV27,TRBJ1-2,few,TGTGCCAGCAGAAAAAACGAGGGCTACACCTTC,CASRKNEGYTF
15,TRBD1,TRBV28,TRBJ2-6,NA,TGTGCCAGCAGTTCGACAGGGGCCGGGGCCAACGTCCTGACTTTC,CASSSTGAGANVLTF
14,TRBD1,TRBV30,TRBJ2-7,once,TGTGCCTGGAGTGTGGGGGACAGGGGAGACGAGCAGTACTTC,CAWSVGDRGDEQYF
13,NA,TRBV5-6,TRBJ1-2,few,TGTGCCAGTCACGCACGGGCCGGGGGGGGCTACACCTTC,CASHARAGGGYTF
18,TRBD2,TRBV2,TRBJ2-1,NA,TGTGCCAGCAGTGAACTAGCGGGAGCGGTTCTCTCCTACAATGAGCAGTTCTTC,CASSELAGAVLSYNEQFF
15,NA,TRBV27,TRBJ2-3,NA,TGTGCCAGCAAGGACCTGGCTTTCCTCACGGATACGCAGTATTTT,CASKDLAFLTDTQYF
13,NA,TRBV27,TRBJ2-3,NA,TGTGCCAGCAGCGCGACTAGTGAGGATACGCAGTATTTT,CASSATSEDTQYF
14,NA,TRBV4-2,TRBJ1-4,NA,TGTGCCAGCAGCCAAGAGACAGGAAATGAAAAACTGTTTTTT,CASSQETGNEKLFF
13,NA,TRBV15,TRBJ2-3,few,TGTGCCACCGAGCTTCCCCCGGGAGATACGCAGTATTTT,CATELPPGDTQYF
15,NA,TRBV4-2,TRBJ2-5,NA,TGTGCCAGCAGCCAAGATTTAAGGGGGCAAGAGACCCAGTACTTC,CASSQDLRGQETQYF
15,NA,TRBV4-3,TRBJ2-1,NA,TGCGCCAGCAGCCGCGAAGCTAGGGGAGGGGGTGAGCAGTTCTTC,CASSREARGGGEQFF
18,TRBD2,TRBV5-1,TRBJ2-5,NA,TGCGCCAGCAGCTTGGACACCGGGACTAGCGGGAGTCAGTCTTTCCAGTACTTC,CASSLDTGTSGSQSFQYF
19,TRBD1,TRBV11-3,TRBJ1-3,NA,TGTGCCAGCAGCTTAGATTGGGCGGACAGGCCAGTCCCCGGAAACACCATATATTTT,CASSLDWADRPVPGNTIYF
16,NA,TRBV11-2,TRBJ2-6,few,TGTGCCAGCAGCTTTATTCAGGGATCTGGGGCCAACGTCCTGACTTTC,CASSFIQGSGANVLTF
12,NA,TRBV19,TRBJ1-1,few,TGTGCCAGTAACCGGGGAGGCACTGAAGCTTTCTTT,CASNRGGTEAFF
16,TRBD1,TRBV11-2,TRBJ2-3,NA,TGTGCCAGCAGCTTACAGGGGGACAGGCTTAGGGATACGCAGTATTTT,CASSLQGDRLRDTQYF
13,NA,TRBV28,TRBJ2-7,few,TGTGCCAGCAGGACAGACGGTTCCTACGAGCAGTACTTC,CASRTDGSYEQYF
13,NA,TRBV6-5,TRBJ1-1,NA,TGTGCCAGCAGTTACAGGGGGAACACTGAAGCTTTCTTT,CASSYRGNTEAFF
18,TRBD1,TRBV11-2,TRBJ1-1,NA,TGTGCCAGCAGCTTAGCCGTGGGGACAGGGGGCCGTAGCACTGAAGCTTTCTTT,CASSLAVGTGGRSTEAFF
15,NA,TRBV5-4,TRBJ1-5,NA,TGTGCCAGCAGCTTGGGGGGATTCGCCAATCAGCCCCAGCATTTT,CASSLGGFANQPQHF
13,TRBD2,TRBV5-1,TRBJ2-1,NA,TGCGCCACGAGCTTTAGCGGGACTAGCGAGCGGTTCTTC,CATSFSGTSERFF
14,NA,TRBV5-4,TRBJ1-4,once,TGTGCCAGCAGCAAAGGGGGGGTTGGTGAAAAACTGTTTTTT,CASSKGGVGEKLFF
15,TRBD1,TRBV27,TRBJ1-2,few,TGTGCCAGCAGTTCCCCTGACAGGGGAGTTCGTGGCTACACCTTC,CASSSPDRGVRGYTF
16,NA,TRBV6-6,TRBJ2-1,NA,TGTGCCACGTCCCTACGCGATAGCGTCTCCTACAATGAGCAGTTCTTC,CATSLRDSVSYNEQFF
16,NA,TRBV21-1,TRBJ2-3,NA,TGTGCCAGCAGTGAAACCATAAGGTTTTTCACAGATACGCAGTATTTT,CASSETIRFFTDTQYF
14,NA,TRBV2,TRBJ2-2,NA,TGTGCCAGTCGACGGGTTATGGGGTCCGGGGAGCTGTTTTTT,CASRRVMGSGELFF
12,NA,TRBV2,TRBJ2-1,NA,TGTGCCGGCCAGAGCTCCTACAATGAGCAGTTCTTC,CAGQSSYNEQFF
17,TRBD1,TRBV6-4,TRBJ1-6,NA,TGTGCCAGCAGTGGCGCGGACAGGGCTTATGAGGATTCACCCCTCCACTTT,CASSGADRAYEDSPLHF
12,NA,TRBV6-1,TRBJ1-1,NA,TGTGCCAGCAGCCGGACAGTCACTGAAGCTTTCTTT,CASSRTVTEAFF
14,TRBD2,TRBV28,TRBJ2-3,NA,TGTGCCAGCAGTGCCCGACTAGCGGCAGATACGCAGTATTTT,CASSARLAADTQYF
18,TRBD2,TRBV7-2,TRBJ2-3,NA,TGTGCCAGCAGCTTAGTGTGGTCCCAAGCGGGAGTTACAGATACGCAGTATTTT,CASSLVWSQAGVTDTQYF
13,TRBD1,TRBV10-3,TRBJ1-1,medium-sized,TGTGCCATCAGACCGACAGGGTCCACTGAAGCTTTCTTT,CAIRPTGSTEAFF
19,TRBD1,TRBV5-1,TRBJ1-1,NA,TGCGCCAGCAGCTGGGGATGGACAGGGGGCTATTATCCGAACACTGAAGCTTTCTTT,CASSWGWTGGYYPNTEAFF
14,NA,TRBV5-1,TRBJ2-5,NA,TGCGCCAGCAGCTCGATGTGGGGAGGAGAGACCCAGTACTTC,CASSSMWGGETQYF
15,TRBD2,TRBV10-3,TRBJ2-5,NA,TGTGCCATCAGTGAACAAGCGGGAGGGGGAGAGACCCAGTACTTC,CAISEQAGGGETQYF
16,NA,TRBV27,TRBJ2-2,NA,TGTGCCAGCAGCTACCTTGGTGGGCGAGGCACCGGGGAGCTGTTTTTT,CASSYLGGRGTGELFF
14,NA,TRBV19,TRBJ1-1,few,TGTGCCAGTAGTATTCGACTGAAGAACACTGAAGCTTTCTTT,CASSIRLKNTEAFF
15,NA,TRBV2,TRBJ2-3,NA,TGTGCCAGCAGCCTAGACTTTTCTAGCACAGATACGCAGTATTTT,CASSLDFSSTDTQYF
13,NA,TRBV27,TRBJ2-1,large,TGTGCCAGCAGTTTCGGGGAGTGGAATGAGCAGTTCTTC,CASSFGEWNEQFF
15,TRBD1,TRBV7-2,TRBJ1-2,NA,TGTGCCAGCAGCTTAGCGGGGACAGAGAACTATGGCTACACCTTC,CASSLAGTENYGYTF
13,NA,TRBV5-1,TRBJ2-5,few,TGCGCCAGCAGCTTACCAGGGGAAGAGACCCAGTACTTC,CASSLPGEETQYF
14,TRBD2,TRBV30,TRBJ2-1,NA,TGTGCCTGGAGTCTAGCGGGTATTTACAATGAGCAGTTCTTC,CAWSLAGIYNEQFF
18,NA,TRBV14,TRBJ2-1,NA,TGTGCCAGCAGCCAAGCCCGGGGCAGCCGGGGATTTTACAATGAGCAGTTCTTC,CASSQARGSRGFYNEQFF
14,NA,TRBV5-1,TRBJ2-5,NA,TGCGCCAGCAGCTCAGGACGGACCCAAGAGACCCAGTACTTC,CASSSGRTQETQYF